A selection of T cell receptor beta chains follows, all from one sample in a study of blood T cell repertoires in COVID-19. Assay: immunoSEQ multiplex PCR; the TCRdb copy retains only in-frame clones and omits some. The sample records roughly 65,000 clones, more than 70% being singletons. The specimen sequenced was peripheral blood. The receptors shown here come from a human donor in a cohort sampled during active COVID-19. Each CDR3 is given with its conserved first and last residue. Fields, in order: J gene, clone size, V gene, D gene, CDR3 protein, CDR3 DNA. A D gene is named only where the DNA matches it firmly. Clone size appears in some rows only: once, few, many, or a class for an expanded clone.

j_call: TRBJ1-1
clone_size: few
v_call: TRBV27
d_call: TRBD1
cdr3_aa: CASSFQRTGGSSEAFF
cdr3_nt: TGTGCCAGCAGTTTCCAAAGGACAGGGGGCTCGTCTGAAGCTTTCTTT

j_call: TRBJ2-1
clone_size: few
v_call: TRBV4-1
d_call: -
cdr3_aa: CASSPAGQGGNEQFF
cdr3_nt: TGCGCCAGCAGCCCTGCGGGGCAGGGAGGCAATGAGCAGTTCTTC

j_call: TRBJ2-3
clone_size: -
v_call: TRBV3-1/TRBV3-2
d_call: -
cdr3_aa: CASSHIEVDGTDTQYF
cdr3_nt: TGTGCCAGCAGCCATATCGAGGTAGACGGCACAGATACGCAGTATTTT

j_call: TRBJ2-1
clone_size: -
v_call: TRBV7-2
d_call: -
cdr3_aa: CASSLNFQLFSYNEQFF
cdr3_nt: TGTGCCAGCAGCTTAAATTTCCAACTATTCTCCTACAATGAGCAGTTCTTC

j_call: TRBJ1-5
clone_size: -
v_call: TRBV5-1
d_call: -
cdr3_aa: CASSPGLGQPQHF
cdr3_nt: TGCGCCAGCAGCCCAGGACTAGGTCAGCCCCAGCATTTT

j_call: TRBJ1-1
clone_size: -
v_call: TRBV29-1
d_call: -
cdr3_aa: CSGDRGSNTEAFF
cdr3_nt: TGCAGCGGTGACAGAGGCTCGAACACTGAAGCTTTCTTT

j_call: TRBJ2-7
clone_size: once
v_call: TRBV10-3
d_call: TRBD2
cdr3_aa: CAAGGLAGNYEQYF
cdr3_nt: TGTGCCGCGGGCGGACTAGCGGGAAATTACGAGCAGTACTTC

j_call: TRBJ2-1
clone_size: -
v_call: TRBV24-1
d_call: TRBD2
cdr3_aa: CATSDLSSGRGNEQFF
cdr3_nt: TGTGCCACCAGTGATTTGTCTAGCGGGAGAGGGAATGAGCAGTTCTTC

j_call: TRBJ2-7
clone_size: -
v_call: TRBV18
d_call: TRBD1
cdr3_aa: CASSSTQGAAYEQYF
cdr3_nt: TGTGCCAGCTCATCCACACAGGGGGCGGCCTACGAGCAGTACTTC

j_call: TRBJ2-5
clone_size: -
v_call: TRBV5-1
d_call: TRBD2
cdr3_aa: CASSVSGGSGETQYF
cdr3_nt: TGCGCCAGCAGCGTTAGCGGGGGCTCGGGAGAGACCCAGTACTTC

j_call: TRBJ2-5
clone_size: -
v_call: TRBV27
d_call: TRBD2
cdr3_aa: CASSRTSGFQETQYF
cdr3_nt: TGTGCCAGCAGCCGGACTAGCGGGTTCCAAGAGACCCAGTACTTC

j_call: TRBJ1-1
clone_size: -
v_call: TRBV12-3/TRBV12-4
d_call: -
cdr3_aa: CASSFNRKTEAFF
cdr3_nt: TGTGCCAGCAGTTTCAACAGGAAAACTGAAGCTTTCTTT

j_call: TRBJ1-5
clone_size: -
v_call: TRBV6-5
d_call: -
cdr3_aa: CASSRTAAEEPQHF
cdr3_nt: TGTGCCAGCAGTCGGACAGCAGCCGAGGAGCCCCAGCATTTT

j_call: TRBJ2-1
clone_size: -
v_call: TRBV9
d_call: -
cdr3_aa: CASSARGGAAYNEQFF
cdr3_nt: TGTGCCAGCAGCGCCCGGGGCGGGGCGGCCTACAATGAGCAGTTCTTC

j_call: TRBJ1-1
clone_size: -
v_call: TRBV28
d_call: -
cdr3_aa: CASIEEEAFF
cdr3_nt: TGTGCCAGCATTGAAGAGGAAGCTTTCTTT

j_call: TRBJ1-2
clone_size: -
v_call: TRBV27
d_call: -
cdr3_aa: CASSPPQGGRGYTF
cdr3_nt: TGTGCCAGCAGTCCCCCCCAGGGAGGGAGGGGCTACACCTTC

j_call: TRBJ1-5
clone_size: -
v_call: TRBV4-1
d_call: -
cdr3_aa: CASSQDGYSNQPQHF
cdr3_nt: TGCGCCAGCAGCCAAGACGGGTATAGCAATCAGCCCCAGCATTTT

j_call: TRBJ1-3
clone_size: -
v_call: TRBV19
d_call: TRBD1
cdr3_aa: CASSTGQGPGNTIYF
cdr3_nt: TGTGCCAGTAGTACCGGACAGGGGCCTGGAAACACCATATATTTT

j_call: TRBJ2-4
clone_size: -
v_call: TRBV11-2
d_call: -
cdr3_aa: CASSQFENIQYF
cdr3_nt: TGTGCCAGCAGCCAGTTCGAAAACATTCAGTACTTC

j_call: TRBJ1-2
clone_size: -
v_call: TRBV4-1
d_call: TRBD1
cdr3_aa: CASSSGQGETGYTF
cdr3_nt: TGCGCCAGCAGCTCGGGACAGGGGGAGACTGGCTACACCTTC